Shown below are 16 T cell receptor beta chains from a single sample sequenced in a study of Graves' ophthalmopathy and Graves' hyperthyroidism. The sequenced template was RNA, covering the TCR beta CDR3 region. The authors performed first-round RT-PCR with HTBI primers and then a second-round multiplex PCR. Each CDR3 protein is one row after TCRdb ran MiXCR on the multiplex PCR reads. This repertoire shows about 400,000 distinct CDR3 sequences, roughly 14% found once; its top ten account for around 6.6%. Sequenced sample: peripheral blood. Receptor source: a woman in her late teens or twenties with stable Graves' hyperthyroidism.

This clonotype appeared a single time. The V call is TRBV15, the J call TRBJ1-2; TRBD1 matches at 9 bases. CDR3 length equals 14 residues. Per germline, CDR1 LNHNV and CDR2 YYDKDF (reference sequence). J gave up 3 bases and V 5 bases, and 4 bases lay outside the gene matches. The DNA for the CDR3 is TGTGCCACCAGCCCGACAGGGGGTGACTATGGCTACACCTTC. Amino acids: CATSPTGGDYGYTF.

This clonotype occurred many times. This chain uses TRBV5-1 with TRBJ1-6, with 8 nucleotides matching TRBD1. V lost 2 bases and J lost 8; bases outside the gene matches: 6. The CDR3 has 15 residues. CDR1 and CDR2 (germline): SGHRS, YFSETQ. CDR3 sequence reads: CASSLTGQVDSPLHF. CDR3 nucleotides: TGCGCCAGCAGCTTAACGGGACAGGTCGATTCACCCCTCCACTTT.

This clonotype has at least ten counts. The chain links TRBV20-1 to TRBJ2-5; 9 bases are a match to TRBD1. The J segment lost 5 bases and the V segment lost 8 bases, leaving 12 bases of the junction unmatched. CDR3 length: 14 residues. The germline V gene has CDR1 DFQATT and CDR2 SNEGSKA (reference sequence). CDR3 amino acids: CSLNTGGAEETQYF. DNA for the CDR3: TGCAGTCTTAATACAGGGGGCGCGGAGGAGACCCAGTACTTC.

This clonotype was detected ten times or more. The V and J genes are TRBV29-1 and TRBJ1-2; D not resolved. From germline, CDR1 is SQVTM and CDR2 ANQGSEA. CDR3 size: 10 residues. DNA for the CDR3: TGCAACATTGGCTACTATGGCTACACCTTC. Translating gives CNIGYYGYTF. Drawing the rest from reference TRBV29-1 and TRBJ1-2, the complete variable domain is SAVISQKPSRDICQRGTSLTIQCQVDSQVTMMFWYRQQPGQSLTLIATANQGSEATYESGFVIDKFPISRPNLTFSTLTVSNMSPEDSSIYLCNIGYYGYTFGSGTRLTVV.

This clonotype was seen only a few times. The V call is TRBV18, the J call TRBJ1-6; D is unresolved. The CDR3 contains 12 residues. Germline loops: CDR1 KGHSH, CDR2 LQKENI. V was trimmed by 4 bases and J by 8 bases, leaving 6 bases between them. This CDR3 reads CASSRGDSPLHF. CDR3 sequence (DNA): TGTGCCAGCTCACGCGGAGATTCACCCCTCCACTTT.

This clonotype was counted ten times or more. The rearrangement links TRBV19 to TRBJ1-2; D call uncertain. Trimming pared 9 bases from V and 0 bases from J, leaving 8 bases between. This CDR3 comprises 12 residues. Germline-derived CDR1 and CDR2 are LNHDA and SQIVND (reference sequence). The CDR3 here is CARDGTNYGYTF. CDR3 nucleotide sequence: TGTGCCAGGGACGGAACTAACTATGGCTACACCTTC.

In regard to this clonotype: A clone one base away is much larger, so this may be a read error. The chain couples TRBV6-1 to TRBJ1-1; D call uncertain. The CDR3 totals 14 residues. CDR1 and CDR2 from the germline V gene are MNHNS and SASEGT. CDR3 sequence reads: CASTRFFMNTEACF. The CDR3 nucleotides are TGTGCCAGCACCCGGTTCTTCATGAACACTGAAGCTTGCTTT.

The chain couples TRBV2 to TRBJ1-1; TRBD1 matches 9 bases. V was pared by 6 bases and J by 1 base, with 6 bases of the junction left unmatched. The CDR3 runs to 15 residues. In germline, CDR1 is SNHLY, CDR2 FYNNEI. The CDR3 DNA follows: TGTGCCAGCAGCTACAGGGGGCTTGCGAACACTGAAGCTTTCTTT. Translation gives CASSYRGLANTEAFF.

This clonotype was picked up many times. This chain's CDR3 is CASSEAWGGYTF. CDR3 nucleotide sequence: TGTGCCAGCAGTGAAGCCTGGGGTGGCTACACCTTC. The chain has TRBV6-1 and TRBJ1-2, with D uncertain. The V gene lost 0 bases and the J gene lost 7 bases, with 6 bases spanning the gap. Per the germline V gene, CDR1 is MNHNS and CDR2 is SASEGT. This CDR3 has 12 residues.

This clonotype has ten or more counts. This chain joins TRBV19 and TRBJ2-7; a weak D match, TRBD1 (6 bases). CDR3 size: 11 residues. Germline V gene data show CDR1 as LNHDA and CDR2 as SQIVND (reference sequence). Trimming pared 6 bases from V and 5 bases from J, leaving 8 bases between. The CDR3 loop is CASRGGNEQYF. In DNA form, the CDR3 reads TGTGCCAGTAGAGGGGGAAACGAGCAGTACTTC.

This clonotype has a count of ten or more. J is TRBJ2-7 and V is TRBV12-3 or TRBV12-4, with TRBD2 identical over 10 bases. The V segment lost 7 bases and the J segment 3 bases; nucleotides outside the gene matches: 9. The CDR3 extends over 15 amino acids. The CDR3 region is CASTEGLARLYEQYF. The CDR3 DNA follows: TGTGCCAGCACCGAGGGACTAGCGAGGCTCTACGAGCAGTACTTC.

This clonotype was recorded many times. V usage is TRBV29-1 and J usage is TRBJ1-1; D is possibly TRBD1 (6 bases). CDR3 size: 15 residues. The germline gives CDR1 SQVTM, CDR2 ANQGSEA. Trimming shortened V by 6 bases and J by 0 bases, and 17 bases separated the two germline ends. CDR3 protein: CSVDGEQGMNTEAFF. The CDR3 coding sequence is TGCAGCGTCGATGGAGAACAGGGTATGAACACTGAAGCTTTCTTT.

This clonotype was found many times. J is TRBJ1-6 and V is TRBV6-1; the D gene is possibly TRBD1 (6 bases). Germline CDR1 MNHNS, CDR2 SASEGT. The CDR3 extends over 15 amino acids. V was shortened by 8 bases and J by 0 bases, with 11 bases between the two germline ends. DNA of the CDR3: TGTGCCAGCGGAACAGGGAGCTCCTATAATTCACCCCTCCACTTT. Translation gives CASGTGSSYNSPLHF.

This clonotype was picked up a small number of times. The chain carries TRBV4-1 and TRBJ1-2; a possible D gene is TRBD1 (6 bases). The V and J ends lost 3 bases and 8 bases respectively, with 22 bases between them. This CDR3 contains 16 residues. The germline V gene has CDR1 MGHRA and CDR2 YSYEKL. The CDR3 loop is CASSHPGTSFRGGYTF. CDR3 DNA: TGCGCCAGCAGCCACCCCGGGACAAGTTTTCGTGGGGGCTACACCTTC.

This chain uses TRBV2 with TRBJ2-5; D possibly corresponds to TRBD2 (5 bases). The CDR3 loop spans 15 amino acids. CDR1 and CDR2 from the germline V gene are SNHLY and FYNNEI. The V gene lost 5 bases and the J gene lost 0 bases, with 13 bases spanning the gap. Here the CDR3 reads CASSQDYPYQETQYF. CDR3 bases: TGTGCCAGCAGTCAAGACTACCCGTACCAAGAGACCCAGTACTTC.

This clonotype came up many times. The chain has TRBV5-1 and TRBJ2-5; 11 positions agree with TRBD2. The germline V gene has CDR1 SGHRS and CDR2 YFSETQ. The CDR3 contains 17 residues. The junction had 9 bases not matched to a gene; V was cut back by 3 bases and J by 2 bases. This CDR3 reads CASSSLPGLAGQETQYF. The CDR3, as DNA: TGCGCCAGCAGCTCCCTTCCTGGACTAGCGGGTCAAGAGACCCAGTACTTC.